A single sample gave rise to the 12 T cell receptor beta chains below, sequenced in a study of blood T cell repertoires in COVID-19. Measured with immunoSEQ multiplex PCR; TCRdb has only the in-frame clones, and not every one. The repertoire holds hundreds of thousands of clones, around 86% seen once, with 2% to 2.5% in the top ten. Sequencing was done on a sample of PBMCs or T cells enriched from blood (not recorded which). Receptors originate from a woman aged 50 to 60 who had recovered from COVID-19.

This CDR3 is CASSLSGGAYEQYF. CDR3 sequence (DNA): TGTGCCAGCAGCCTCTCCGGGGGGGCCTACGAGCAGTACTTC. V and J are TRBV6-5 and TRBJ2-7; 8 nucleotides align to TRBD2. Trimming cost V 6 bases and J 2 bases; bases outside gene matches: 6. Germline V gene sequence: CDR1 MNHEY, CDR2 SVGAGI. This CDR3 spans 14 amino acids.

This clone was detected only a few times. V is TRBV24-1 and J is TRBJ1-1, with a tentative D call TRBD1 (6 bases). Trimming removed 8 bases at V and 11 bases at J, with 8 bases between. The CDR3 consists of 9 residues. Germline loops: CDR1 KGHDR, CDR2 SFDVKD. Here the CDR3 DNA reads TGTGCCACCAAGGGGGGGGCTTTCTTT. Its translation: CATKGGAFF.

The chain recombines TRBV18 with TRBJ2-5; 7 bases fit TRBD2. V was clipped by 1 base and J by 2 bases; unmatched bases: 4. The CDR3 extends over 15 amino acids. Germline-derived CDR1 and CDR2 are KGHSH and LQKENI. CDR3 loop: CASSPRASGQETQYF. CDR3 DNA: TGTGCCAGCTCACCACGCGCTAGCGGACAAGAGACCCAGTACTTC. The variable domain in full, with the rest retrieved from reference TRBV18 and TRBJ2-5, is NAGVMQNPRHLVRRRGQEARLRCSPMKGHSHVYWYRQLPEEGLKFMVYLQKENIIDESGMPKERFSAEFPKEGPSILRIQQVVRGDSAAYFCASSPRASGQETQYFGPGTRLLVL.

V usage is TRBV19 and J usage is TRBJ1-4, with a possible D match to TRBD1 (5 bases). The germline V and J ends were trimmed by 0 bases and 4 bases, with 12 bases remaining between them. The CDR3 is 16 residues long. Germline CDR1 is LNHDA and CDR2 is SQIVND (reference sequence). This CDR3 is CASSIEAQGYNEKLFF. The CDR3 DNA reads as TGTGCCAGTAGTATAGAGGCCCAGGGATATAATGAAAAACTGTTTTTT.

The chain uses TRBV24-1 and TRBJ2-1; 7 bases match TRBD2. J lost 0 bases, V lost 5 bases, and 15 bases had no gene match. CDR1 is KGHDR, CDR2 SFDVKD, per germline. This CDR3 contains 19 residues. CDR3 sequence (DNA): TGTGCCACCAGTGCCATACCCCTAGCGGACGGGGACTCCTACAATGAGCAGTTCTTC. It specifies CATSAIPLADGDSYNEQFF.

The chain recombines TRBV2 with TRBJ1-3, with 8 bases lining up with TRBD1. Germline V gives CDR1 SNHLY, CDR2 FYNNEI. The J segment lost 4 bases and the V segment lost 7 bases, leaving 9 bases of the junction unmatched. The CDR3 consists of 15 residues. CDR3 region: CASTRTGQIGNTIYF. The DNA of the CDR3 is TGTGCCAGCACGAGGACAGGGCAAATCGGAAACACCATATATTTT.

V gene TRBV28 combines with J gene TRBJ2-7, with 8 positions matching TRBD2. V lost 6 bases and J lost 3; bases outside the gene matches: 10. The CDR3 loop spans 15 amino acids. The germline CDR1 and CDR2 sequences are MDHEN and SYDVKM. The CDR3 region has the DNA TGTGCCAGCAGGTCCGGGACTAGGGGTCTCTACGAGCAGTACTTC. This codes for CASRSGTRGLYEQYF.

The rearrangement uses TRBV4-1 and TRBJ2-7; the match to TRBD2 covers 15 bases. The germline V gene has CDR1 MGHRA and CDR2 YSYEKL. After removal of 4 bases from V and 2 bases from J, the junction contained 6 bases not matched to a gene. The CDR3 is 17 amino acids. This CDR3 reads CASSPGLAGGPTYEQYF. The DNA for the CDR3 is TGCGCCAGCAGCCCGGGACTAGCGGGGGGTCCGACCTACGAGCAGTACTTC.

The chain uses TRBV4-3 and TRBJ2-1; D is ambiguous. The CDR3 spans 18 residues. Germline V gives CDR1 LGHNA, CDR2 YSLEER. Trimming cost V 1 base and J 0 bases, with 16 bases left between them. The CDR3 reads CASSQGTRSASSYNEQFF. The CDR3 DNA reads TGCGCCAGCAGCCAAGGCACCCGGAGTGCTAGCTCCTACAATGAGCAGTTCTTC.

The V and J genes are TRBV5-1 and TRBJ2-1; 12 nucleotides line up with TRBD2. The CDR3 extends over 17 amino acids. Trimming at V came to 7 bases and at J to 7 bases, leaving 15 bases not matched to a gene. Germline V gene lookup returns CDR1 SGHRS and CDR2 YFSETQ. CDR3 sequence: CASALLLAGGQGNEQFF. CDR3 DNA: TGCGCCAGCGCCCTCTTACTAGCGGGAGGACAGGGGAATGAGCAGTTCTTC. Full variable domain (missing parts from reference TRBV5-1 and TRBJ2-1): KAGVTQTPRYLIKTRGQQVTLSCSPISGHRSVSWYQQTPGQGLQFLFEYFSETQRNKGNFPGRFSGRQFSNSRSEMNVSTLELGDSALYLCASALLLAGGQGNEQFFGPGTRLTVL.

The J gene is TRBJ2-1, the V gene TRBV18, with 8 bases identical to TRBD1. The trim removed 1 base at V and 3 bases at J, leaving 8 bases unmatched. From germline, CDR1 is KGHSH and CDR2 LQKENI. CDR3 length equals 17 residues. CDR3 DNA: TGTGCCAGCTCACCACTCAACAGGGGGACGGTCTACAATGAGCAGTTCTTC. Its translation is CASSPLNRGTVYNEQFF.

The chain links TRBV28 to TRBJ1-1; the D gene is possibly TRBD1 (6 bases). In germline, CDR1 is MDHEN, CDR2 SYDVKM. There are 17 residues in the CDR3. The V gene lost 3 bases and the J gene lost 3 bases, with 20 bases spanning the gap. CDR3: CASSFVNRDLSDTEAFF. In nucleotides, the CDR3 is TGTGCCAGCAGTTTCGTTAACAGGGACCTGTCGGACACTGAAGCTTTCTTT.